The clone carrying this TCR beta chain was seen a few times. Its matching antigen is unknown. The V gene's germline CDR1 is LGHNA and CDR2 YNFKEQ. The V gene lost 0 bases and the J gene lost 3 bases, with 6 bases spanning the gap. This CDR3 comprises 13 residues. TCRdb reprocessed the 5' RACE reads with MiXCR, giving one entry per CDR3 protein. The table lists 650,000 to 800,000 distinct CDR3 sequences, under 20% of them singletons. These data are taken from a study of CD8 T cells in ankylosing spondylitis. Findings and caveats of the study: Among TCR beta sequences, a motif of eight highly homologous variants appeared characteristic of ankylosing spondylitis blood. From matched ankylosing spondylitis synovial fluid, disease-linked clones were reportedly recovered at significantly enriched levels. Disease-linked clones were found to be CD8+ and relatively rare in peripheral blood.

This receptor was obtained from a male donor with ankylosing spondylitis. The material sequenced was blood, either unsorted or a sorted T cell fraction (not recorded which). This chain joins TRBV4-2 and TRBJ2-7; D is unresolved. CDR3 sequence reads: CASSQEDLYEQYF. The DNA of the CDR3 is TGTGCCAGCAGCCAAGAGGACCTCTACGAGCAGTACTTC.